This is a list of T cell receptor beta chains from one sample in a study of neurological immune-mediated disorders. One entry per CDR3 protein, called by TCRdb with MiXCR from the 5' RACE reads. This sample carries 30,000 to 50,000 distinct CDR3 sequences, approximately 7.2% of them seen once, and the ten largest clones take about 6%. The sequencing input was CD4+ T cells from blood. The receptors shown here come from a man between 45 and 60 years old in good health. The CDR3 runs from the conserved cysteine through the conserved F or W. Each record gives: J gene, V gene, D gene, clone size, CDR3 protein, CDR3 DNA. A D gene is named only where the DNA matches it firmly. Clone size is not always given. Where it is, it says once, few, many or a class for expanded clones.

TRBJ1-3	TRBV5-1	.	many	CASSENSGDTIYF	TGCGCCAGCAGCGAAAACAGTGGGGACACCATATATTTT
TRBJ1-2	TRBV6-5	.	many	CASSSLKGGYGYTF	TGTGCCAGCAGTTCATTGAAGGGAGGCTATGGCTACACCTTC
TRBJ1-3	TRBV7-9	.	many	CASSRDRNTIYF	TGTGCCAGCAGCCGTGACAGGAACACCATATATTTT
TRBJ2-7	TRBV20-1	.	many	CSARAHHGRGSYEQYF	TGCAGTGCTAGAGCACACCACGGTCGGGGCTCCTACGAGCAGTACTTC
TRBJ1-4	TRBV7-2	.	many	CASSLGFSTNEKLFF	TGTGCCAGCAGCTTAGGCTTTTCGACTAATGAAAAACTGTTTTTT
TRBJ2-2	TRBV7-2	.	few	CASSFTRRGELFF	TGTGCCAGCAGCTTTACGAGGCGAGGGGAGCTGTTTTTT
TRBJ2-7	TRBV5-1	TRBD2	many	CASSPDGAGGEQYF	TGCGCCAGCAGCCCCGATGGGGCGGGAGGGGAGCAGTACTTC
TRBJ1-3	TRBV5-4	.	many	CASSSWRSGNTIYF	TGTGCCAGCAGCTCCTGGCGCTCTGGAAACACCATATATTTT
TRBJ1-1	TRBV19	.	few	CASSPRRGLTEAFF	TGTGCCAGTAGTCCGAGACGGGGGTTGACTGAAGCTTTCTTT
TRBJ1-2	TRBV29-1	.	many	CSVEDRPHGYGYTF	TGCAGCGTTGAAGATCGTCCTCACGGATATGGCTACACCTTC
TRBJ2-3	TRBV20-1	TRBD1	.	CSAYQGAGADTQYF	TGCAGTGCTTACCAGGGGGCCGGGGCGGATACGCAGTATTTT
TRBJ2-7	TRBV4-3	.	many	CASSQELVNGEQYF	TGCGCCAGCAGCCAAGAGCTAGTTAACGGTGAGCAGTACTTC
TRBJ1-6	TRBV12-3/TRBV12-4	.	many	CASRGLGSTYNSPLHF	TGTGCCAGCAGGGGGTTGGGGTCCACCTATAATTCACCCCTCCACTTT
TRBJ2-3	TRBV20-1	TRBD2	many	CSARDQAGGGTDTQYF	TGCAGTGCTAGAGATCAAGCGGGAGGCGGCACAGATACGCAGTATTTT
TRBJ1-4	TRBV4-1	.	many	CASSRGTVTNEKLFF	TGCGCCAGCAGCCGAGGGACGGTAACTAATGAAAAACTGTTTTTT
TRBJ1-3	TRBV7-2	.	many	CASSPAVASGNTIYF	TGTGCCAGCAGCCCTGCGGTTGCTTCTGGAAACACCATATATTTT
TRBJ2-7	TRBV6-2/TRBV6-3	.	.	CASSTAYEQYF	TGTGCCAGCAGTACGGCCTACGAGCAGTACTTC
TRBJ2-7	TRBV20-1	.	many	CSARRTFYEQYF	TGCAGTGCTAGGCGGACATTCTACGAGCAGTACTTC
TRBJ2-2	TRBV29-1	TRBD1	.	CSVRTGASTGELFF	TGCAGCGTCCGGACAGGGGCAAGCACCGGGGAGCTGTTTTTT
TRBJ2-1	TRBV24-1	.	many	CATSDLNAYEQFF	TGTGCCACCAGTGATTTGAACGCATATGAGCAGTTCTTC
TRBJ2-1	TRBV20-1	TRBD2	many	CSAGAGTSGTYNEQFF	TGCAGTGCTGGGGCGGGGACTAGCGGAACCTACAATGAGCAGTTCTTC
TRBJ1-5	TRBV10-3	TRBD1	many	CAISAQGVSNQPQHF	TGTGCCATCAGTGCACAGGGGGTTAGCAATCAGCCCCAGCATTTT
TRBJ2-1	TRBV5-5	TRBD1	many	CASSPDGTGVYGSFSEQFF	TGTGCCAGCAGCCCGGACGGGACAGGGGTATATGGGTCGTTTAGTGAGCAGTTCTTC
TRBJ2-5	TRBV10-3	.	.	CAISESSEETQYF	TGTGCCATCAGTGAGTCGTCGGAAGAGACCCAGTACTTC
TRBJ1-5	TRBV20-1	.	many	CSARGGYSNQPQHF	TGCAGTGCTAGGGGGGGATATAGCAATCAGCCCCAGCATTTT
TRBJ2-7	TRBV19	.	many	CASSMRTGVSYEQYF	TGTGCCAGTAGTATGAGAACAGGAGTGTCGTACGAGCAGTACTTC
TRBJ2-1	TRBV5-1	.	many	CASSLDVVNEQFF	TGCGCCAGCAGCTTGGATGTGGTCAATGAGCAGTTCTTC
TRBJ2-7	TRBV28	.	many	CASSLQVYEQYF	TGTGCCAGCAGTCTGCAGGTTTACGAGCAGTACTTC
TRBJ2-3	TRBV7-9	TRBD1	many	CASSWGTGFTSTDTQYF	TGTGCCAGCAGCTGGGGGACAGGATTTACTAGCACAGATACGCAGTATTTT
TRBJ2-3	TRBV6-5	.	many	CASRKEGTTDTQYF	TGTGCCAGCAGGAAAGAAGGTACCACAGATACGCAGTATTTT
TRBJ2-3	TRBV25-1	.	many	CASSESRQALTDTQYF	TGTGCCAGCAGTGAATCGCGGCAGGCCCTCACAGATACGCAGTATTTT
TRBJ2-3	TRBV12-3/TRBV12-4	.	many	CASSLRDTQYF	TGTGCCAGCAGTTTAAGAGATACGCAGTATTTT
TRBJ2-3	TRBV6-5	.	many	CASSPTFTYTDTQYF	TGTGCCAGCAGTCCGACATTTACCTACACAGATACGCAGTATTTT
TRBJ1-4	TRBV27	TRBD1	few	CASSTQGLTNEKLFF	TGTGCCAGCAGTACACAGGGGTTAACTAATGAAAAACTGTTTTTT
TRBJ2-7	TRBV7-2	.	many	CASSQAALELYEQYF	TGTGCCAGCAGCCAAGCAGCGCTAGAACTCTACGAGCAGTACTTC
TRBJ2-3	TRBV5-4	TRBD2	.	CASSAGGTSGGGTDTQYF	TGTGCCAGCAGCGCTGGCGGGACTAGCGGGGGAGGCACAGATACGCAGTATTTT
TRBJ2-1	TRBV7-2	TRBD2	many	CASSFSGREQFF	TGTGCCAGCAGCTTTAGCGGGCGCGAGCAGTTCTTC
TRBJ2-1	TRBV5-1	TRBD2	many	CASRPFAGEEYEQFF	TGCGCCAGCAGGCCGTTCGCGGGAGAGGAGTATGAGCAGTTCTTC
TRBJ2-6	TRBV7-6	TRBD1	few	CASSTGTGLSGANVLTF	TGTGCCAGCAGCACCGGGACAGGGCTGTCTGGGGCCAACGTCCTGACTTTC
TRBJ2-4	TRBV12-3/TRBV12-4	TRBD1	many	CASSGQGATKNIQYF	TGTGCCAGCAGTGGGCAGGGGGCGACCAAAAACATTCAGTACTTC